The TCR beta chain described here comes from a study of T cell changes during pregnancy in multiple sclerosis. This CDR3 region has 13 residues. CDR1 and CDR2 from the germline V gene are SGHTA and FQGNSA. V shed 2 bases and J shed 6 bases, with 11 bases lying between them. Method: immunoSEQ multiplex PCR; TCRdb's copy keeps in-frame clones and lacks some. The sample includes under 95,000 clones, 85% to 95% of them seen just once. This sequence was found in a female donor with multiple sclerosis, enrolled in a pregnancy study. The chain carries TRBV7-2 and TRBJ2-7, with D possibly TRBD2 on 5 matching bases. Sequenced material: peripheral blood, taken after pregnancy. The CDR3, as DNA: TGTGCCAGCAGCTTAATCCGCGAGGGCGAGCAGTACTTC. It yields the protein CASSLIREGEQYF.